A selection of T cell receptor beta chains follows, all from one sample in a study of human T cells and chemical hapten exposure. Via MiXCR, TCRdb re-called the RACE reads, giving one row per CDR3 protein. Here the sample spans around 57,000 distinct CDR3 sequences, around 10% being singletons. This specimen was whole blood, taken in connection with sensitization to the hapten diphenylcyclopropenone (DPC). The receptors derive from a woman between 40 and 55 years old with alopecia areata. Some clones in this sample may be carry-over from other donors' samples. CDR3s include the opening cysteine and the closing phenylalanine or tryptophan. The D gene is left open where the match is weak. Size is omitted from some rows. Given values are once, few, many or a class for expanded clones.

.	TRBV7-2	TRBJ2-1	.	TGTGCCAGCAGCTTCACGGAGTACAATGAGCAGTTCTTC	CASSFTEYNEQFF
.	TRBV10-3	TRBJ2-1	.	TGTGCCATCAGTGAGGGGGGCTCCTACAATGAGCAGTTCTTC	CAISEGGSYNEQFF
few	TRBV3-1	TRBJ1-1	.	TGTGCCAGCAGCCAAGAAAGTTCCTGGGGTGGAGCTTTCTTT	CASSQESSWGGAFF
few	TRBV5-5	TRBJ1-2	.	TGTGCCAGCAGCTTTTTTCGTGGGGATGATGGCTACACCTTC	CASSFFRGDDGYTF
many	TRBV12-3/TRBV12-4	TRBJ2-3	.	TGTGCCAGCACCCCCCGGGCTAGCACAGATACGCAGTATTTT	CASTPRASTDTQYF
.	TRBV9	TRBJ2-3	TRBD2	TGTGCCAGCAGCGTAGGGAGCGGGGGCCAAATCGGAGATACGCAGTATTTT	CASSVGSGGQIGDTQYF
.	TRBV9	TRBJ2-1	.	TGTGCCAGCAGCCCCGGTCGTTTCCGCTCCTACAATGAGCAGTTCTTC	CASSPGRFRSYNEQFF
.	TRBV2	TRBJ1-5	.	TGTGCCAGCAACTTAAGGGGCTATCGGCCCCAGCATTTT	CASNLRGYRPQHF
.	TRBV5-6	TRBJ2-3	.	TGTGCCAGCACTCAGGGCGATACGCAGTATTTT	CASTQGDTQYF
many	TRBV9	TRBJ2-7	TRBD2	TGTGCCAGCAGCGTAGCTAGCGGGAGCCCTTTCGAGCAGTACTTC	CASSVASGSPFEQYF
many	TRBV7-3	TRBJ2-7	TRBD1	TGTGCCAGCAGCTTAATGTCTCCCGGGACAGGTATCGACGAGCAGTACTTC	CASSLMSPGTGIDEQYF
many	TRBV13	TRBJ2-5	.	TGTGCCAGCAGCTCCCTGGGGTCGGGTAGCCAAGAGACCCAGTACTTC	CASSSLGSGSQETQYF
.	TRBV9	TRBJ1-6	.	TGTGCCAGCAGTGAGGCCCCCGGTGGTTCACCCCTCCACTTT	CASSEAPGGSPLHF
.	TRBV3-1	TRBJ2-4	.	TGTGCCAGCAGCCTGGACAGTCGGGCCTTAGCGGGCCACCGGGAGATTCAGTACTTC	CASSLDSRALAGHREIQYF
many	TRBV18	TRBJ1-2	.	TGTGCCAGCTCACCACTTGCAAGAGATGGCTACACCTTC	CASSPLARDGYTF
many	TRBV7-8	TRBJ1-6	.	TGTGCCAGCAGCTACCACAGTGGCGAGAATTCACCCCTCCACTTT	CASSYHSGENSPLHF
.	TRBV29-1	TRBJ2-1	TRBD2	TGCAGCGCCCGGCTAGCGGGCCGTTACAATGAGCAGTTCTTC	CSARLAGRYNEQFF
few	TRBV13	TRBJ1-3	.	TGTGCCAGCAGCATAGGAGGGATCTCTGGAAACACCATATATTTT	CASSIGGISGNTIYF
.	TRBV3-1	TRBJ2-2	.	TGTGCCAGCAGCTCAGTGACACCAAACACCGGGGAGCTGTTTTTT	CASSSVTPNTGELFF
few	TRBV18	TRBJ2-1	.	TGTGCCAGCTCACCACTTAGCCCCTCCGGTGAGCAGTTCTTC	CASSPLSPSGEQFF
few	TRBV5-1	TRBJ2-1	.	TGCGCCAGCAGCTTGAGGACTTCCTACAATGAGCAGTTCTTC	CASSLRTSYNEQFF
many	TRBV3-1	TRBJ2-7	.	TGTGCCAGCAGCCCAGGCAGGGACTACGAGCAGTACTTC	CASSPGRDYEQYF
few	TRBV3-1	TRBJ1-1	.	TGTGCCAGCAGCCCCCGGATCAACACTGAAGCTTTCTTT	CASSPRINTEAFF
.	TRBV5-1	TRBJ2-3	TRBD2	TGCGCCAGCAGCTTGGGCGGGAGACCAGATACGCAGTATTTT	CASSLGGRPDTQYF
.	TRBV4-1	TRBJ2-1	.	TGCGCCAGCAGCCAAGATGGAAGGGGCCTCCGGTTCTTC	CASSQDGRGLRFF
many	TRBV20-1	TRBJ1-2	TRBD1	TGCAGTGCTAGACAGGGGGACTATGGCTACACCTTC	CSARQGDYGYTF
few	TRBV12-3/TRBV12-4	TRBJ1-2	TRBD1	TGTGCCAGCAGAACAGGGACAGGGGAATATGGCTACACCTTC	CASRTGTGEYGYTF
.	TRBV12-3/TRBV12-4	TRBJ2-1	.	TGTGCCAGCAGTTTCGGTAGCGGCCAGCGCAATGAGCAGTTCTTC	CASSFGSGQRNEQFF
few	TRBV30	TRBJ2-1	.	TGTGCCTGGAATGGGGTCTACAATGAGCAGTTCTTC	CAWNGVYNEQFF
few	TRBV28	TRBJ2-5	.	TGTGCCACTATCCGGGACACCGAAGAGACCCAGTACTTC	CATIRDTEETQYF
few	TRBV4-3	TRBJ1-5	.	TGCGCCAGCAGCCAAGAACGAGGGGATAATCAGCCCCAGCATTTT	CASSQERGDNQPQHF
few	TRBV7-2	TRBJ1-4	.	TGTGCCAGCAGCTCCGGGACTCTGGATGAAAAACTGTTTTTT	CASSSGTLDEKLFF
many	TRBV5-1	TRBJ2-1	TRBD2	TGCGCCAGCAGTTGGACTAGTCAAAATGAGCAGTTCTTC	CASSWTSQNEQFF
many	TRBV20-1	TRBJ1-1	.	TGCAGTGCTAATTTTCCGGGGGTGATGGACACTGAAGCTTTCTTT	CSANFPGVMDTEAFF
.	TRBV12-3/TRBV12-4	TRBJ1-3	TRBD1	TGTGCCAGCACCCTAGGGACAGGTGGAAACACCATATATTTT	CASTLGTGGNTIYF
many	TRBV2	TRBJ1-1	TRBD1	TGTGCCAGCAATCCGGGACAGGCTGAAGCTTTCTTT	CASNPGQAEAFF
.	TRBV7-6	TRBJ2-1	.	TGTGCCAGCAGCTTGAGGGTAAAGAATGAGCAGTTCTTC	CASSLRVKNEQFF
many	TRBV6-2/TRBV6-3	TRBJ2-5	TRBD2	TGTGCCAGCGAGGGACTAGCGGGGCTAGAGACCCAGTACTTC	CASEGLAGLETQYF
many	TRBV28	TRBJ1-1	.	TGTGCCAGCAGTCTCATAGGGCGACCTGAAGCTTTCTTT	CASSLIGRPEAFF
.	TRBV18	TRBJ2-1	.	TGTGCCAGCTCACCTTTCTCCAGAAGAGATTCAGCCGACTACAATGAGCAGTTCTTC	CASSPFSRRDSADYNEQFF